This is a list of T cell receptor beta chains from one sample in a study of cytomegalovirus exposure and HLA in healthy donors. TCRdb keeps only in-frame clones here, not all; method: immunoSEQ multiplex PCR. The profile shows around 140,000 clones, more than 75% of them singletons. The sample was PBMCs. The receptors here all came from a young man in good health and CMV-seropositive. Each CDR3 is given without its conserved first and last residue.

V gene	J gene	CDR3 protein
TRBV9	TRBJ1-1	ASSVSGYEKAF
TRBV6-1	TRBJ2-7	ASGGQGNYEQY
TRBV19	TRBJ1-5	ASRGLSNQPQH
TRBV4-2	TRBJ2-3	ASSQESGQGADTQY
TRBV7-8	TRBJ2-1	ASSLLTSGSGGVYNEQF
TRBV7-6	TRBJ2-7	ASSLGTGAHEQY
TRBV5-1	TRBJ1-2	ASSGQGVEGYT
TRBV6-5	TRBJ2-1	ASSYGAPHTYNEQF
TRBV9	TRBJ1-6	ASSVGGDHNSPLH
TRBV7-2	TRBJ2-7	ASSLDRASGTLSYEQY
TRBV2	TRBJ1-2	ASTSGHLLGYT
TRBV27	TRBJ2-5	ASRPALDRGGKTQY
TRBV9	TRBJ1-1	ASSAGAGVNTEAF
TRBV19	TRBJ2-5	ASTPGGFQETQY
TRBV27	TRBJ2-7	ASSSLAGRRHEQY
TRBV21-1	TRBJ1-5	ASSKGLEGAMDQPQH
TRBV11-2	TRBJ2-7	ASSHSYEQY
TRBV25-1	TRBJ2-7	ASSDFRGYEQY
TRBV6-1	TRBJ1-1	ASRDRAEAF
TRBV14	TRBJ1-1	ASSQDIADRVVLMNTEAF
TRBV15	TRBJ2-3	ATSRRTSTDTQY
TRBV4-1	TRBJ2-7	ASSQDPGLATEQY
TRBV5-6	TRBJ2-6	ASSRAGQGYGANVLT
TRBV7-2	TRBJ2-1	ASSFDYSSYNEQF
TRBV27	TRBJ1-5	ASSRTGGFQPQH
TRBV4-1	TRBJ2-1	ASSHRTSGASSYNEQF
TRBV7-6	TRBJ2-1	ASSQVPGSYNEQF
TRBV5-1	TRBJ1-1	ASSRREGDTEAF
TRBV27	TRBJ2-7	ASSSPGGLSSYEQY
TRBV4-2	TRBJ2-3	ASSQETGVGGDTQY
TRBV5-1	TRBJ1-5	ASSRTGADQPQH
TRBV19	TRBJ1-4	ASSRGFNEKLF
TRBV5-1	TRBJ1-1	ASSFGAMNTEAF
TRBV5-4	TRBJ1-2	ASSLGDRGYGYT
TRBV2	TRBJ1-1	ASRAFRDTEAF
TRBV5-1	TRBJ2-3	ASHRLAGGLGDTQY
TRBV9	TRBJ1-6	ASSPALDRGILH
TRBV5-6	TRBJ1-2	ASSPGQGAYGYT
TRBV11-2	TRBJ2-7	ASSLLRDRVSYEQY
TRBV16	TRBJ2-7	ASSPGQGKSEQY
TRBV10-3	TRBJ2-2	AISGAGSGELF
TRBV7-9	TRBJ1-6	ASSLGGPGRDSPLH
TRBV19	TRBJ2-5	ASNGAGGQETQY
TRBV5-1	TRBJ2-7	ASSRNRDRDEQY